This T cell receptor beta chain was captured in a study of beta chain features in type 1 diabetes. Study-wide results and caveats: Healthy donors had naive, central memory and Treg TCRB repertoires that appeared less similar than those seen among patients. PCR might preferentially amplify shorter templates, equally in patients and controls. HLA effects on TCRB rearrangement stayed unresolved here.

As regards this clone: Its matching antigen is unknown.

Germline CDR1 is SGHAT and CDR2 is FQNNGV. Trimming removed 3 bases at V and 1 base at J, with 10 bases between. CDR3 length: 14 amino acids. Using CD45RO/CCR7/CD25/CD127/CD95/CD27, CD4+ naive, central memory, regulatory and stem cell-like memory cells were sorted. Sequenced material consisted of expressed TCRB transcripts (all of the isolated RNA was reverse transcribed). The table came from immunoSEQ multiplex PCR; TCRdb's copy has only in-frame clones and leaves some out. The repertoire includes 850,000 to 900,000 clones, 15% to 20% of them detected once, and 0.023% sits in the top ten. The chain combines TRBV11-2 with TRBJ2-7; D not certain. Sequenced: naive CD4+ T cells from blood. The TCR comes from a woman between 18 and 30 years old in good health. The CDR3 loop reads CASSFKGPSYEQYF. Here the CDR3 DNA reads TGTGCCAGCAGCTTCAAGGGCCCTTCCTACGAGCAGTACTTC.